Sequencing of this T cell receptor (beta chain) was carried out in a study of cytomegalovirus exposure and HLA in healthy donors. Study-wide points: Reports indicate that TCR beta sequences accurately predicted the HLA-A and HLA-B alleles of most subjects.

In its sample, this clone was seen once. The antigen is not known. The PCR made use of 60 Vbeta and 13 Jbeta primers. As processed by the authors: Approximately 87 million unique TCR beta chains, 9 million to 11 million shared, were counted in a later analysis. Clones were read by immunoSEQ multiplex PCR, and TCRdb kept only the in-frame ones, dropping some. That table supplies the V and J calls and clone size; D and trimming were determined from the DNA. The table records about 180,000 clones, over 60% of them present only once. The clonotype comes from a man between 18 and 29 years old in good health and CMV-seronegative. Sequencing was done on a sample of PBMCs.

The CDR3 coding sequence is TGTGCCTGGAGTGCCAGGGGAGCTCAGCCCCAGCATTTT. Residues: CAWSARGAQPQHF. The chain has TRBV30 and TRBJ1-5; TRBD1 might be the D (6 bases). Germline V lookup: CDR1 GTSNPN, CDR2 SVGIG (reference sequence). The CDR3 spans 13 residues. V shed 1 base and J shed 6 bases, with 10 bases lying between them. Drawing the rest from reference TRBV30 and TRBJ1-5, the complete variable domain is SQTIHQWPATLVQPVGSPLSLECTVEGTSNPNLYWYRQAAGRGLQLLFYSVGIGQISSEVPQNLSASRPQDRQFILSSKKLLLSDSGFYLCAWSARGAQPQHFGDGTRLSIL.